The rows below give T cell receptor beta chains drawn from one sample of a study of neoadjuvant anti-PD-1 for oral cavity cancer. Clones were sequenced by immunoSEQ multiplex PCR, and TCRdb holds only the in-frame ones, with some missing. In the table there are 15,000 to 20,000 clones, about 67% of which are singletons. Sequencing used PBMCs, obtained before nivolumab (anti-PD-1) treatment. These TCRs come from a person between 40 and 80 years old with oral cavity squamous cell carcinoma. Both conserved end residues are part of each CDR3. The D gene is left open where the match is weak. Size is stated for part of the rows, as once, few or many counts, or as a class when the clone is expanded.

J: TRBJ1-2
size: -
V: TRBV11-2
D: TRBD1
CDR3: CASSSGQGSWYGYTF
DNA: TGTGCCAGCAGCAGTGGACAGGGCTCGTGGTATGGCTACACCTTC

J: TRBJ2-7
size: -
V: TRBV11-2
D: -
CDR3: CASSLNGPYEQYF
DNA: TGTGCCAGCAGCTTAAACGGCCCCTACGAGCAGTACTTC

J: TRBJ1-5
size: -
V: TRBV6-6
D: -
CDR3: CASSWPGAGNQPQHF
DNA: TGTGCCAGCAGTTGGCCGGGGGCGGGCAATCAGCCCCAGCATTTT

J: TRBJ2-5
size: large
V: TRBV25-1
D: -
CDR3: CASSDRGHRETQYF
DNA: TGTGCCAGCAGTGATCGAGGACACCGGGAGACCCAGTACTTC

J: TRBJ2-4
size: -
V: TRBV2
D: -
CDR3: CASSEEYEGLQYF
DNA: TGTGCCAGCAGTGAAGAATACGAGGGGCTACAGTACTTC

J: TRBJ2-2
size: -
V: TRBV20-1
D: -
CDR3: CSAPNTGELFF
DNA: TGCAGTGCCCCAAACACCGGGGAGCTGTTTTTT

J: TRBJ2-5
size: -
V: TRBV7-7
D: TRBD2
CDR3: CASSLALSGRETQYF
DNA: TGTGCTAGCAGCTTAGCGCTTAGCGGGAGAGAGACCCAGTACTTC

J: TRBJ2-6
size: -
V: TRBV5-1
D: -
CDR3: CASSDLSGANVLTF
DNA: TGCGCCAGCAGCGACCTCTCTGGGGCCAACGTCCTGACTTTC

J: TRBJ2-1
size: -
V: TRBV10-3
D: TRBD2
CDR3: CAISVAGLGSANEQFF
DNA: TGTGCCATCAGTGTAGCGGGATTAGGTTCCGCAAATGAGCAGTTCTTC

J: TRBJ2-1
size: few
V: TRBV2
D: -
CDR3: CASSERGGGPYNEQFF
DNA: TGTGCCAGCAGTGAAAGGGGAGGGGGACCTTACAATGAGCAGTTCTTC

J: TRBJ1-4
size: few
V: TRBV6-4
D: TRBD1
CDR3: CASSERQGAEKLFF
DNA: TGTGCCAGCAGTGAAAGACAGGGGGCAGAAAAACTGTTTTTT

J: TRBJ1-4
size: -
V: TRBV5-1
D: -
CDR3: CASSLGSNEKLFF
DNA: TGCGCCAGCAGCTTGGGAAGTAATGAAAAACTGTTTTTT

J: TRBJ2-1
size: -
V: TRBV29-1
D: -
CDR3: CSVEVSRSYNEQFF
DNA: TGCAGCGTTGAAGTCTCCAGGTCCTACAATGAGCAGTTCTTC

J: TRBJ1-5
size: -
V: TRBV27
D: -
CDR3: CASSLGVGGLNQPQHF
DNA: TGTGCCAGCAGTTTAGGTGTCGGGGGACTCAATCAGCCCCAGCATTTT

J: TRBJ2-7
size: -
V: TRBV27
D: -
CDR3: CASSRGRLGGSEQYF
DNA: TGTGCCAGCAGTAGGGGCCGGCTAGGGGGAAGCGAGCAGTACTTC

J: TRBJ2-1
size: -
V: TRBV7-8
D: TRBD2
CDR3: CASTVSGAYNEQFF
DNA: TGTGCCAGCACCGTTAGCGGGGCCTACAATGAGCAGTTCTTC

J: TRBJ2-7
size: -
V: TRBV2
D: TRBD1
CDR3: CASSPGQVTYEQYF
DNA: TGTGCCAGCAGCCCGGGACAGGTGACCTACGAGCAGTACTTC

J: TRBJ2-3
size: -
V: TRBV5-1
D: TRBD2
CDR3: CASSLPSGFTDTQYF
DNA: TGCGCCAGCAGCTTGCCTAGCGGGTTCACAGATACGCAGTATTTT

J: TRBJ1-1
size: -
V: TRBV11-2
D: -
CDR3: CASSPLPGNTEAFF
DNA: TGTGCCAGCAGCCCCCTCCCAGGGAACACTGAAGCTTTCTTT

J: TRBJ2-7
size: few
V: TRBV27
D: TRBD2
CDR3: CASSYRSLAGFGDEQYF
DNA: TGTGCCAGCAGTTACCGCTCCCTAGCGGGATTTGGTGACGAGCAGTACTTC

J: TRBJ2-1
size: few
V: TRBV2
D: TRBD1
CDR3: CASSAGTVYPGEQFF
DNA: TGTGCCAGCAGTGCCGGGACAGTTTATCCTGGTGAGCAGTTCTTC

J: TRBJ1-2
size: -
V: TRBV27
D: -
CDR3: CASSSAGTANYGYTF
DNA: TGTGCCAGCAGTTCGGCCGGGACTGCTAACTATGGCTACACCTTC

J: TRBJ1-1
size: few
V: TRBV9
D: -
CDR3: CASSVDSGGNTEAFF
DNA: TGTGCCAGCAGCGTAGACTCCGGGGGTAACACTGAAGCTTTCTTT

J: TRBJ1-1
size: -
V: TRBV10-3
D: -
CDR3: CAISLQARTMGNEAFF
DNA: TGTGCCATCAGTCTACAAGCCCGGACGATGGGGAATGAAGCTTTCTTT

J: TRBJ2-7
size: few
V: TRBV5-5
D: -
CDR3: CASTLSLRPSYEQYF
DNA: TGTGCCAGCACCCTCTCTCTACGGCCCTCCTACGAGCAGTACTTC

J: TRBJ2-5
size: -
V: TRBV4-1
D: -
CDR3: CASSQVAWETQYF
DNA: TGCGCCAGCAGCCAAGTAGCGTGGGAGACCCAGTACTTC

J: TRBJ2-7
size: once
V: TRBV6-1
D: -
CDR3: CASLRDNSYEQYF
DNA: TGTGCCAGTCTCCGGGACAACTCCTACGAGCAGTACTTC

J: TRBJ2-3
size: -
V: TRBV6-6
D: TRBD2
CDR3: CASSQKRDTDTQYF
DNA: TGTGCCAGCAGTCAAAAGCGGGACACAGATACGCAGTATTTT

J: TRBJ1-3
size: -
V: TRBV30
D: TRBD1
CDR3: CAWIRRGPSGNTIYF
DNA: TGTGCCTGGATTAGGAGGGGGCCCTCTGGAAACACCATATATTTT

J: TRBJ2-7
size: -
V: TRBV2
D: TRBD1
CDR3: CASSGDSYEQYF
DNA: TGTGCCAGCAGTGGGGACAGCTACGAGCAGTACTTC

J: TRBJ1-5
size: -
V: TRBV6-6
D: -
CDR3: CASGSPGRNQPQHF
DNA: TGTGCCAGCGGCTCACCAGGGCGGAATCAGCCCCAGCATTTT

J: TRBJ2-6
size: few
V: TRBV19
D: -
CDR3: CASSIASLYNSGANVLTF
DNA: TGTGCCAGTAGTATAGCATCCCTTTACAACTCTGGGGCCAACGTCCTGACTTTC

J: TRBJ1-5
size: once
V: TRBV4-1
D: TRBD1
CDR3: CASSQDQQGVRPQHF
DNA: TGCGCCAGCAGCCAGGACCAACAGGGGGTACGGCCCCAGCATTTT

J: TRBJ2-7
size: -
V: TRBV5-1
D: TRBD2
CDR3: CASRGTNLYEQYF
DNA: TGCGCCAGCCGCGGGACTAACCTCTACGAGCAGTACTTC

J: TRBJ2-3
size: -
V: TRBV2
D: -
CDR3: CASSPTRERQYF
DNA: TGTGCCAGCAGCCCCACTAGGGAGAGGCAGTATTTT

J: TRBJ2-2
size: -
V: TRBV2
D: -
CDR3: CASSDRSAGELFF
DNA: TGTGCCAGCAGTGATAGATCCGCCGGGGAGCTGTTTTTT

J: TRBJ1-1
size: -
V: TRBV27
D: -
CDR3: CASSLKRGSGTEAFF
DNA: TGTGCCAGCAGTTTAAAGCGGGGATCCGGCACTGAAGCTTTCTTT

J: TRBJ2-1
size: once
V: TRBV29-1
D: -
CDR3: CSGLVGEQFF
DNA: TGCAGCGGCCTCGTAGGCGAGCAGTTCTTC

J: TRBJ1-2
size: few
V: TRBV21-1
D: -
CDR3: CASSKAPRQEVYGYTF
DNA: TGTGCCAGCAGCAAAGCGCCGAGACAGGAGGTCTATGGCTACACCTTC

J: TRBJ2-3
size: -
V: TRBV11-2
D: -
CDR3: CASSLSPTDTQYF
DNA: TGTGCCAGCAGCTTATCACCCACAGATACGCAGTATTTT

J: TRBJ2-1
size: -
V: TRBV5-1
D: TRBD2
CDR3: CASSLGLAGADSYNEQFF
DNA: TGCGCCAGCAGCTTGGGACTAGCGGGAGCGGACTCCTACAATGAGCAGTTCTTC

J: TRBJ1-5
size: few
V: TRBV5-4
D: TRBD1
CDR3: CASSLNRGRKEQPQHF
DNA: TGTGCCAGCAGCTTAAACAGGGGGCGAAAGGAGCAGCCCCAGCATTTT

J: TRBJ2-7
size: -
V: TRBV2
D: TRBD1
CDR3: CASRGQGSEQYF
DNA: TGTGCCAGCAGGGGACAGGGTAGCGAGCAGTACTTC